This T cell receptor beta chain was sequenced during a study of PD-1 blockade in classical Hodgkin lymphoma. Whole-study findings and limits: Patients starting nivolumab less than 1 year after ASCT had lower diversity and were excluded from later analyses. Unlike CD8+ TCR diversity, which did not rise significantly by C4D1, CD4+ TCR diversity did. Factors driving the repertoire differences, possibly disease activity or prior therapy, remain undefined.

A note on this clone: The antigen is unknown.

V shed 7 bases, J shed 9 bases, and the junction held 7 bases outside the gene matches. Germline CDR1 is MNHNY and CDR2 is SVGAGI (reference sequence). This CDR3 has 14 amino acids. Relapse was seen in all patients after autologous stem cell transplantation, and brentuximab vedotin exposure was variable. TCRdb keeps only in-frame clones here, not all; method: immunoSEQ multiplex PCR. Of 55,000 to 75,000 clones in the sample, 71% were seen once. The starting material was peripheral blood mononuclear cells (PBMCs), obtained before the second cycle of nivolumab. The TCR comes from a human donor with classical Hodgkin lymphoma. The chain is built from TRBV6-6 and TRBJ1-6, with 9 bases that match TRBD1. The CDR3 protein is CASTIGQGISPLHF. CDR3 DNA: TGTGCCAGCACCATAGGACAGGGGATTTCACCCCTCCACTTT.